This TCR beta chain was captured in a study of identical twins. A universal primer binding site was introduced by template switching. The final cDNA contained unique molecular identifiers. TCRdb reprocessed the 5' RACE reads with MiXCR, giving one entry per CDR3 protein. The sample lists fewer than 350,000 distinct CDR3 sequences, around 8.8% occurring once. Broader study findings: Some out-of-frame alpha sequences were shared by twins, and these showed excess low generation probability. The degree of excess twin sharing was weaker in beta out-of-frame sequences.

Only healthy Caucasians were enrolled as donors. This clonotype was detected only a few times. What it binds is not known. These records were also assigned to another study, of yellow fever vaccine responses in identical twins.

The TCR was taken from a woman aged 18-35 years in good health. The material sequenced was memory (CD45RO+) T cells sorted from blood.

As DNA, the CDR3 is TGTGCCAGCAGCTTTTTACGAGAGACCCAGTACTTC. As protein: CASSFLRETQYF. This chain links TRBV7-9 with TRBJ2-5; no firm D call. V gave up 3 bases and J gave up 4 bases, with 6 bases separating them. The CDR3 contains 12 residues. Germline V gene lookup returns CDR1 SEHNR and CDR2 FQNEAQ (reference sequence).